The 6 T cell receptor beta chains presented below share a single source sample, sequenced in a study of cytomegalovirus exposure and HLA in healthy donors. Use of 60 Vbeta and 13 Jbeta primers characterized the PCR. Generated by immunoSEQ multiplex PCR, the TCRdb table keeps only in-frame clones and is missing some. The sample shows 77,000 or so clones, roughly 75% of them seen only once. The sample was PBMCs. These receptors originate from a woman in her thirties or forties in good health and CMV-seronegative.

The gene calls are TRBV9 and TRBJ2-1, with 7 positions matching TRBD2. Germline-derived CDR1 and CDR2 are SGDLS and YYNGEE. This CDR3 is built from 15 residues. Trimming at V came to 4 bases and at J to 0 bases, leaving 4 bases not matched to a gene. The CDR3, as DNA: TGTGCCAGCAGCCCCTTAGCGGGCTCCTACAATGAGCAGTTCTTC. As protein: CASSPLAGSYNEQFF. Variable domain in full (rest from reference TRBV9 and TRBJ2-1): DSGVTQTPKHLITATGQRVTLRCSPRSGDLSVYWYQQSLDQGLQFLIQYYNGEERAKGNILERFSAQQFPDLHSELNLSSLELGDSALYFCASSPLAGSYNEQFFGPGTRLTVL.

This clone was detected once. This chain connects TRBV29-1 to TRBJ2-5; possibly TRBD1 for D (5 bases). V gave up 2 bases and J gave up 2 bases, with 9 bases separating them. The CDR3 runs 13 residues. Germline values: CDR1 SQVTM, CDR2 ANQGSEA. The CDR3 bases are TGCAGCGTTGAAAAGACAGTACAAGAGACCCAGTACTTC. Encoded protein: CSVEKTVQETQYF.

This clone appeared a single time. The chain uses TRBV5-1 and TRBJ2-3, with D possibly being TRBD2 (5 bases). The CDR3 runs to 16 residues. V was cut by 4 bases and J by 2 bases, with 17 bases left in between. Germline V gene data show CDR1 as SGHRS and CDR2 as YFSETQ. The CDR3 loop is CASSVDSMDSTDTQYF. The CDR3 DNA sequence: TGCGCCAGCAGCGTAGACTCGATGGACTCCACAGATACGCAGTATTTT.

The count of this clone is one. V gene TRBV6-5 combines with J gene TRBJ2-3, with 9 positions matching TRBD2. The V gene's germline CDR1 is MNHEY and CDR2 SVGAGI. The CDR3 consists of 14 residues. The ends lost 2 bases at V and 7 bases at J; junction bases unmatched: 4. The CDR3 loop is CASSYEGLAHTQYF. CDR3 sequence (DNA): TGTGCCAGCAGTTACGAGGGACTAGCTCATACGCAGTATTTT.

J is TRBJ2-7 and V is TRBV12-2; the table's D call TRBD2 went unverified against the DNA. TRBV12-2 represents a pseudogene. This CDR3 region has 15 residues. For the CDR3, the DNA is TGTGCAAGTCGCTTAGCGTGTTCTACTAACTACGAGCAGTACTTC. This sequence encodes CASRLACSTNYEQYF.

This chain uses TRBV7-9 with TRBJ1-2; D might be TRBD1 (5 bases). The germline V and J ends were trimmed by 5 bases and 4 bases, with 11 bases remaining between them. CDR1 is SEHNR and CDR2 is FQNEAQ in the germline V gene (reference sequence). CDR3 length: 13 residues. CDR3 residues: CASSRDRFYGYTF. CDR3 in DNA: TGTGCCAGCAGCCGAGACAGATTCTATGGCTACACCTTC. The variable domain in full, completed from reference TRBV7-9 and TRBJ1-2, reads DTGVSQNPRHKITKRGQNVTFRCDPISEHNRLYWYRQTLGQGPEFLTYFQNEAQLEKSRLLSDRFSAERPKGSFSTLEIQRTEQGDSAMYLCASSRDRFYGYTFGSGTRLTVV.